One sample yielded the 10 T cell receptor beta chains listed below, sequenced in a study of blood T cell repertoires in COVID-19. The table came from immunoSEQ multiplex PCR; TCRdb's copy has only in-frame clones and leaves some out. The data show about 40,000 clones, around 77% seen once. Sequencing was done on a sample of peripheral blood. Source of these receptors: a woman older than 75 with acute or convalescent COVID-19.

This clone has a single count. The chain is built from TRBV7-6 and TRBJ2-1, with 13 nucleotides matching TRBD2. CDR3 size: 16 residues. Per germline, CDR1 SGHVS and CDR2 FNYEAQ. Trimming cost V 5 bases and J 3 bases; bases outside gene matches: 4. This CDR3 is CASSIWTSGSYNEQFF. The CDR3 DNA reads TGTGCCAGCAGCATCTGGACTAGCGGGAGCTACAATGAGCAGTTCTTC.

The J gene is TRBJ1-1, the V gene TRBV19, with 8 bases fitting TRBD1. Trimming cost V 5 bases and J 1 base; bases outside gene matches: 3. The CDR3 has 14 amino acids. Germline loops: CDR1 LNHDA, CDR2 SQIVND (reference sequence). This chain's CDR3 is CASSLQGANTEAFF. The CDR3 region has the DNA TGTGCCAGTAGTCTCCAGGGGGCGAACACTGAAGCTTTCTTT.

The CDR3 DNA follows: TGTGCCAGCAGCTCAGGTTTCAGCAATCAGCCCCAGCATTTT. Protein sequence: CASSSGFSNQPQHF. V and J are TRBV7-9 and TRBJ1-5; D remains ambiguous. Trimming took 4 bases from V and 1 from J, leaving 8 bases between them. Germline V gene data show CDR1 as SEHNR and CDR2 as FQNEAQ (reference sequence). CDR3 length equals 14 residues.

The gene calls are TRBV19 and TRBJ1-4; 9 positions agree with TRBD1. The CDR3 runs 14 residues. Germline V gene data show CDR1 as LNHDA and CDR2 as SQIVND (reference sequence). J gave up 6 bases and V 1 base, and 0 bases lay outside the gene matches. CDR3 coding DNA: TGTGCCAGTAGTATAGGGACAGGGGATGAAAAACTGTTTTTT. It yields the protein CASSIGTGDEKLFF.

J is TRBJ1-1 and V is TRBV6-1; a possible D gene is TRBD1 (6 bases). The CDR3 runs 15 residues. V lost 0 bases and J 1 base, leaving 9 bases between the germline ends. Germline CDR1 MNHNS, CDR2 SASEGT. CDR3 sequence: CASSEAPGANTEAFF. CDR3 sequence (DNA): TGTGCCAGCAGTGAAGCTCCAGGGGCGAACACTGAAGCTTTCTTT.

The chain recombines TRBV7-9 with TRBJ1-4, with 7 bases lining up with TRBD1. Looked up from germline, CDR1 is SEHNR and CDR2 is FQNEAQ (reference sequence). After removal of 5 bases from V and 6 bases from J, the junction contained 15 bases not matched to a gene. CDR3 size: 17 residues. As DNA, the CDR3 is TGTGCCAGCAGCAACCACCCCGGGACAGCTGCTTATGAAAAACTGTTTTTT. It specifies CASSNHPGTAAYEKLFF.

CDR3 in amino acids: CASSKTVMGTVGRCSGELFF. CDR3 nucleotides: TGCGCCAGCAGTAAGACAGTCATGGGGACAGTGGGACGCTGTTCCGGGGAGCTGTTTTTT. This chain connects TRBV23-1 to TRBJ2-2; 7 bases fit TRBD1. TRBV23-1 is known as an ORF, though its function is uncertain. The trim removed 5 bases at V and 6 bases at J, leaving 24 bases unmatched. The CDR3 loop spans 20 amino acids.

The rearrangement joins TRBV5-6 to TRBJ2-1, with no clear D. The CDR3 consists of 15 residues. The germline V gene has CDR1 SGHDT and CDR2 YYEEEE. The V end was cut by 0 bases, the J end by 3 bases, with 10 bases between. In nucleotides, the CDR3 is TGTGCCAGCAGCTTGGGACTTACAAACTACAATGAGCAGTTCTTC. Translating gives CASSLGLTNYNEQFF.

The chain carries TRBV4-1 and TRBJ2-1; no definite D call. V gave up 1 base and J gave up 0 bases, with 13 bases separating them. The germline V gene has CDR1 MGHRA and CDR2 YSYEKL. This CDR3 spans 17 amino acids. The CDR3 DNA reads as TGCGCCAGCAGCCAAGTGTTTTTACCGAGCTCCTACAATGAGCAGTTCTTC. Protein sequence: CASSQVFLPSSYNEQFF.

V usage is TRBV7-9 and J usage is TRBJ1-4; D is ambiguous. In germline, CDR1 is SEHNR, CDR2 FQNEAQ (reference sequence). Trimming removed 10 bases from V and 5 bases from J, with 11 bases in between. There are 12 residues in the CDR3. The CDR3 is CATDTGNEKLFF. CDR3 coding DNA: TGTGCCACAGACACCGGCAATGAAAAACTGTTTTTT. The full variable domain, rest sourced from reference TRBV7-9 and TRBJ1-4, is DTGVSQNPRHKITKRGQNVTFRCDPISEHNRLYWYRQTLGQGPEFLTYFQNEAQLEKSRLLSDRFSAERPKGSFSTLEIQRTEQGDSAMYLCATDTGNEKLFFGSGTQLSVL.